A single T cell receptor (beta chain) is shown here with its context. What it binds is unknown. The data were produced by immunoSEQ multiplex PCR, yet TCRdb's version contains in-frame clones alone and is incomplete. This sample has about 93,000 clones; just under 95% occur once, and the top ten carry approximately 0.5%. This entry belongs to a study of graft-versus-host responses after intestinal transplantation. Whole-study results and caveats: Some GvH clones were seen earlier in gut or blood, suggesting intestinal origin.

The source is a human donor who received an intestinal transplant. The input for sequencing was unstimulated CD8+ T cells sorted from spleen or lymph node cells, taken before intestinal transplant.

CDR3 nucleotide sequence: TGTGCCAGTAGTATGGCGGCGGGACGGGGGAATGAGCAGTTCTTC. Protein product: CASSMAAGRGNEQFF. The chain employs TRBV19 and TRBJ2-1; possibly TRBD2 for D (6 bases). The germline CDR1 and CDR2 sequences are LNHDA and SQIVND (reference sequence). The CDR3 is made up of 15 amino acids. Trimming shortened V by 3 bases and J by 7 bases, and 16 bases separated the two germline ends.